This TCR beta chain comes out of a study of beta chain features in type 1 diabetes. This clone was observed a single time. The germline CDR1 and CDR2 sequences are KGHSH and LQKENI. The CDR3 runs to 14 residues. V lost 3 bases and J 4 bases, leaving 12 bases between the germline ends. Since all of the isolated RNA was reverse transcribed, expressed TCRB transcripts were what got sequenced. This table comes from immunoSEQ multiplex PCR, and its TCRdb copy is limited to in-frame clones, with some not included. The sample contains 140,000 to 150,000 clones, roughly 50% of which appear only once. The source is a man aged 18 to 29 in good health. The sequenced sample was Tregs from blood. The gene calls are TRBV18 and TRBJ1-1; TRBD1 might be the D (5 bases). The CDR3 DNA follows: TGTGCCAGCTCACCCTTCCCCCAGGGCACTGAAGCTTTCTTT. This gives the protein CASSPFPQGTEAFF.